The present TCR beta chain was sequenced within a study of T cells in Graves' hyperthyroidism and ophthalmopathy. Overall study results and limits: Most clonotypes expanded in thyroid above 0.001 were likewise present in blood. Model predictions of ophthalmopathy came a median approximately 6 months before onset.

With respect to this clonotype: Its antigen is as yet unknown. No conserved phenylalanine or tryptophan is present at the end of the CDR3, so a read error is the likely explanation.

There were TCR beta CDR3 regions amplified from RNA transcripts. First-round RT-PCR targeting the TCR CDR3 was performed with the HTBI primer set. In TCRdb, the multiplex PCR reads were re-called with MiXCR into one record per CDR3 protein. The data hold around 760,000 distinct CDR3 sequences, with 35% observed a single time. Cells are PBMCs isolated from around 9.4 ml of fresh blood. V was clipped by 2 bases and J by 2 bases; unmatched bases: 11. CDR1 is SGHTA, CDR2 FQGNSA, per germline. The length of the CDR3 is 17 residues. The rearrangement uses TRBV7-2 and TRBJ2-5; TRBD1 matches 7 bases. The TCR was taken from a woman in her thirties or forties with Graves' hyperthyroidism. The source material was blood. CDR3 nucleotide sequence: TGTGCCAGCAGCTTATACTCCGGGACAGACATTCAAGAGACCCAGTACCTC. This sequence encodes CASSLYSGTDIQETQYL.